What follows are 31 T cell receptor beta chains derived from one specimen sequenced in a study of T cell repertoires in cytomegalovirus infection. These TCRs are of unknown antigen specificity. One entry per CDR3 protein results from TCRdb running MiXCR on the reads. This repertoire shows about half a million distinct CDR3 sequences, 25% to 35% found once; its top ten account for 15% to 20%. Here the sequenced sample was cultured PBMCs, taken from culture after CMV antigen stimulation. These receptors were collected from a human donor in good health (CMV status not recorded). Some clones in this sample may be carry-over from other donors' samples.

This clonotype was found a few times. The rearrangement uses TRBV5-1 and TRBJ2-1; D is unresolved. The germline gives CDR1 SGHRS, CDR2 YFSETQ. Trimming left V 4 bases short and J 8 bases short, with 13 bases between. The CDR3 contains 13 residues. Here the CDR3 reads CASSRLSRDEQFF. The DNA of the CDR3 is TGCGCCAGCAGCCGACTTTCCCGCGATGAGCAGTTCTTC.

There are many counts of this clonotype. J is TRBJ2-3 and V is TRBV7-2; D unclear. The CDR3 totals 15 residues. Looked up from germline, CDR1 is SGHTA and CDR2 is FQGNSA. Trimming removed 0 bases from V and 1 base from J, with 8 bases in between. The CDR3, as DNA: TGTGCCAGCAGCTTAGCGCCCGGAGGCACAGATACGCAGTATTTT. It encodes CASSLAPGGTDTQYF.

This clonotype was seen at least ten times. The genes are TRBV7-8 and TRBJ2-1; D is unresolved. The V gene lost 10 bases and the J gene lost 8 bases, with 15 bases spanning the gap. CDR3 length: 12 amino acids. The germline CDR1 and CDR2 sequences are SGHVS and FQNEAQ. The DNA of the CDR3 is TGTGCCACCTCTCTTCAGTCGTATGAGCAGTTCTTC. It specifies CATSLQSYEQFF. Supplemented by reference TRBV7-8 and TRBJ2-1, the full variable domain reads GAGVSQSPRYKVAKRGQDVALRCDPISGHVSLFWYQQALGQGPEFLTYFQNEAQLDKSGLPSDRFFAERPEGSVSTLKIQRTQQEDSAVYLCATSLQSYEQFFGPGTRLTVL.

The chain is built from TRBV28 and TRBJ2-7; TRBD1 agrees at 9 bases. Looked up from germline, CDR1 is MDHEN and CDR2 is SYDVKM. The CDR3 runs 15 residues. The J segment lost 2 bases and the V segment lost 2 bases, leaving 4 bases of the junction unmatched. The CDR3 is CASSLGTGRAYEQYF. For the CDR3, the DNA is TGTGCCAGCAGTTTAGGGACAGGGAGAGCCTACGAGCAGTACTTC.

The chain has TRBV6-5 and TRBJ2-7, with D uncertain. There are 14 residues in the CDR3. Trimming removed 6 bases from V and 0 bases from J, with 12 bases in between. Germline values: CDR1 MNHEY, CDR2 SVGAGI. The CDR3, as DNA: TGTGCCAGCAGCTCCTCGGCCTACTCCTACGAGCAGTACTTC. The encoded protein is CASSSSAYSYEQYF.

This clonotype appeared a few times. The chain carries TRBV6-4 and TRBJ1-1; tentatively, D is TRBD1 (5 bases). This CDR3 spans 20 amino acids. V lost 4 bases, J lost 3 bases, and 30 bases lay in between. The germline CDR1 and CDR2 sequences are MRHNA and SNTAGT. This CDR3 is CASSVPPIEGERLSDTEAFF. Here the CDR3 DNA reads TGTGCCAGCAGTGTCCCGCCGATAGAAGGGGAGCGCTTGTCGGACACTGAAGCTTTCTTT.

This chain connects TRBV7-2 to TRBJ2-3; 8 bases match TRBD2. CDR3 size: 18 residues. The germline V gene has CDR1 SGHTA and CDR2 FQGNSA. With V trimmed by 6 bases and J by 1 base, 15 bases remained unmatched. CDR3 amino acids: CASSSLAGFSRGTDTQYF. The CDR3 region has the DNA TGTGCCAGCAGTTCGTTAGCGGGATTTTCCCGAGGCACAGATACGCAGTATTTT.

This rearrangement joins TRBV12-3 or TRBV12-4 to TRBJ2-1, with TRBD2 matching over 10 bases. V shed 3 bases and J 8 bases; nucleotides not matched to a gene: 4. The CDR3 contains 14 residues. This CDR3 reads CASSFRLAGDEQFF. The CDR3 DNA reads as TGTGCCAGCAGTTTTAGGCTAGCGGGAGATGAGCAGTTCTTC.

This clonotype was detected ten times or more. The rearrangement links TRBV7-6 to TRBJ2-2; 8 bases fit TRBD2. After removal of 5 bases from V and 6 bases from J, the junction contained 8 bases not matched to a gene. This CDR3 is built from 15 residues. Germline CDR1 reads SGHVS; CDR2 reads FNYEAQ. CDR3 in amino acids: CASSPSGSGSGELFF. CDR3 bases: TGTGCCAGCAGCCCAAGCGGGAGCGGGTCCGGGGAGCTGTTTTTT.

This clonotype was seen only a few times. This chain links TRBV9 with TRBJ2-5, with 11 bases aligning to TRBD2. Germline values: CDR1 SGDLS, CDR2 YYNGEE. V shed 3 bases, J shed 2 bases, and the junction held 6 bases outside the gene matches. The CDR3 consists of 16 residues. The CDR3 sequence is CASSAGTSGPQETQYF. The CDR3 DNA sequence: TGTGCCAGCAGCGCTGGGACTAGCGGTCCTCAAGAGACCCAGTACTTC.

The rearrangement joins TRBV28 to TRBJ1-2, with D tentatively TRBD1 (5 bases). CDR1 is MDHEN, CDR2 SYDVKM, per germline. V lost 9 bases, J lost 4 bases, and 18 bases lay in between. The CDR3 covers 14 residues. The CDR3, as DNA: TGTGCCAGTTTGACAGCGGCAAACTCCTATGGCTACACCTTC. Translating it yields CASLTAANSYGYTF.

The V and J genes are TRBV29-1 and TRBJ2-2; D unclear. Germline V gives CDR1 SQVTM, CDR2 ANQGSEA. Trimming stripped 3 bases from V and 7 bases from J, with 6 bases between. The CDR3 length is 11 residues. This chain's CDR3 is CSVDPGGELFF. CDR3 DNA sequence: TGCAGCGTTGACCCCGGCGGGGAGCTGTTTTTT.

The rearrangement uses TRBV10-3 and TRBJ1-3; tentatively, D is TRBD1 (5 bases). V was clipped by 2 bases and J by 0 bases, with 8 bases between them. The V gene's germline CDR1 is ENHRY and CDR2 SYGVKD. The CDR3 extends over 15 amino acids. This CDR3 is CAISESTGSGNTIYF. The CDR3 coding sequence is TGTGCCATCAGTGAGAGTACAGGCTCTGGAAACACCATATATTTT.

The gene calls are TRBV28 and TRBJ1-3; TRBD1 might be the D (5 bases). Germline V gene data show CDR1 as MDHEN and CDR2 as SYDVKM. The V end was cut by 7 bases, the J end by 6 bases, with 13 bases between. This CDR3 has 13 amino acids. The CDR3 spells CASILWGENTIYF. The DNA for the CDR3 is TGTGCCAGCATTCTCTGGGGGGAAAACACCATATATTTT. Complete variable domain (other parts from reference TRBV28 and TRBJ1-3): DVKVTQSSRYLVKRTGEKVFLECVQDMDHENMFWYRQDPGLGLRLIYFSYDVKMKEKGDIPEGYSVSREKKERFSLILESASTNQTSMYLCASILWGENTIYFGEGSWLTVV.

The chain couples TRBV11-2 to TRBJ1-3, with TRBD1 identical over 9 bases. Germline V gives CDR1 SGHAT, CDR2 FQNNGV. The CDR3 extends over 20 amino acids. The V segment lost 3 bases and the J segment 0 bases; nucleotides outside the gene matches: 15. CDR3 sequence: CASSLMTGTGHLRSGNTIYF. The CDR3 DNA sequence: TGTGCCAGCAGCTTGATGACCGGGACAGGGCACCTTCGCTCTGGAAACACCATATATTTT.

This clonotype was seen a handful of times. The chain employs TRBV11-2 and TRBJ1-1; D uncertain. This CDR3 spans 14 amino acids. Trimming took 4 bases from V and 4 from J, leaving 13 bases between them. Germline V lookup: CDR1 SGHAT, CDR2 FQNNGV. CDR3 region: CASSSTLWGTEAFF. The CDR3 DNA reads as TGTGCCAGCAGCTCGACCCTATGGGGCACTGAAGCTTTCTTT.

This clonotype was seen more than once but under ten times. The chain recombines TRBV7-9 with TRBJ2-1, with 7 nucleotides matching TRBD1. The V gene end was trimmed by 1 base and the J gene end by 2 bases; junction bases not matched to a gene: 2. This CDR3 has 15 amino acids. Germline CDR1 is SEHNR and CDR2 is FQNEAQ (reference sequence). CDR3 sequence: CASSLVQGAYNEQFF. The CDR3, as DNA: TGTGCCAGCAGCTTAGTCCAGGGGGCCTACAATGAGCAGTTCTTC.

The gene calls are TRBV4-1 and TRBJ2-1; no clear D gene. The CDR3 totals 16 residues. V was clipped by 2 bases and J by 0 bases, with 11 bases between them. Looked up from germline, CDR1 is MGHRA and CDR2 is YSYEKL. CDR3 coding DNA: TGCGCCAGCAGCCAACCCTCAGCAAGCTCCTACAATGAGCAGTTCTTC. It is translated as CASSQPSASSYNEQFF.

The rearrangement joins TRBV29-1 to TRBJ2-1; a possible D gene is TRBD1 (7 bases). Germline CDR1 and CDR2: SQVTM and ANQGSEA. V lost 7 bases, J lost 9 bases, and 25 bases lay in between. CDR3 size: 15 residues. Here the CDR3 DNA reads TGCAGCGCAAACAGGGGAGGTAGTGTAAATACTGAGCAGTTCTTC. Translation gives CSANRGGSVNTEQFF.

The chain links TRBV9 to TRBJ2-7, with a tentative D call TRBD2 (7 bases). Germline assignment: CDR1 SGDLS and CDR2 YYNGEE. V was trimmed by 0 bases and J by 3 bases, leaving 13 bases between them. The CDR3 covers 15 residues. The CDR3 coding sequence is TGTGCCAGCAGCGTAGCAACAGGGAGGGGCTACGAGCAGTACTTC. Amino acids: CASSVATGRGYEQYF.

Remarks on this clonotype: Mismatch with germline at one junction end may stem from a read error. The V gene is TRBV4-1, the J gene TRBJ2-3; a weak D match, TRBD2 (6 bases). This CDR3 region has 15 residues. Germline V gene lookup returns CDR1 MGHRA and CDR2 YSYEKL. The CDR3, as DNA: TGCGCCAGCAGCCCCGAAGCTTGGAGGGCAGAAACGCAGTATTTT. Protein: CASSPEAWRAETQYF.

This sequence joins TRBV7-6 and TRBJ2-3, with 11 bases fitting TRBD2. Germline values: CDR1 SGHVS, CDR2 FNYEAQ. This CDR3 region has 16 residues. The V segment lost 3 bases and the J segment 4 bases; nucleotides outside the gene matches: 6. CDR3 DNA sequence: TGTGCCAGCAGCTTCCTAGCGGGAGGACTATCAGATACGCAGTATTTT. This sequence encodes CASSFLAGGLSDTQYF.

There are a few counts of this clonotype. J is TRBJ1-3 and V is TRBV7-9; D is perhaps TRBD1 (6 bases). Trimming took off 10 bases at V and 8 bases at J, with 12 bases between the two ends. This CDR3 spans 11 amino acids. In germline, CDR1 is SEHNR, CDR2 FQNEAQ (reference sequence). The CDR3, as DNA: TGTGCCATCCCACAGGGATACACCATATATTTT. Translation: CAIPQGYTIYF.

This clonotype was seen more than once but under ten times. The gene calls are TRBV11-3 and TRBJ2-5; 11 bases match TRBD1. Germline CDR1 and CDR2: SGHNT and YENEEA. Trimming at V came to 5 bases and at J to 5 bases, leaving 7 bases not matched to a gene. CDR3 length: 15 residues. CDR3 DNA: TGTGCCAGCAGCGAGGACAGGGGGCATCATGAGACCCAGTACTTC. It encodes CASSEDRGHHETQYF. The full variable domain, completed using reference TRBV11-3 and TRBJ2-5, is EAGVVQSPRYKIIEKKQPVAFWCNPISGHNTLYWYLQNLGQGPELLIRYENEEAVDDSQLPKDRFSAERLKGVDSTLKIQPAELGDSAVYLCASSEDRGHHETQYFGPGTRLLVL.

The chain carries TRBV14 and TRBJ2-7; D is unresolved. The V end lost 5 bases, the J end lost 7 bases, and 15 bases lay between the germline ends. Germline values: CDR1 SGHDN, CDR2 FVKESK. This CDR3 contains 13 residues. This chain's CDR3 is CASSVDLTGEQYV. The CDR3 DNA reads TGTGCCAGCAGCGTGGACCTCACTGGGGAGCAGTACGTC.

This clonotype showed up just a few times. This chain links TRBV29-1 with TRBJ2-1, with 11 bases that match TRBD2. V lost 4 bases to trimming and J lost 0 bases; unmatched junction nucleotides: 17. The CDR3 length is 20 residues. Germline V gene data show CDR1 as SQVTM and CDR2 as ANQGSEA. In DNA, the CDR3 is TGCAGCGTTGTAATTACTGGGCTAGCGGGAGGACGTAGCTCCTACAATGAGCAGTTCTTC. Translated: CSVVITGLAGGRSSYNEQFF.

This clonotype has just a few counts. This sequence joins TRBV11-2 and TRBJ1-4; D is unresolved. V shed 0 bases and J shed 8 bases, with 10 bases lying between them. The CDR3 loop spans 14 amino acids. Germline CDR1 SGHAT, CDR2 FQNNGV. This chain's CDR3 is CASSLDPWSEKLFF. The DNA for the CDR3 is TGTGCCAGCAGCTTAGACCCCTGGTCCGAAAAACTGTTTTTT. The complete variable domain, with remaining parts taken from reference TRBV11-2 and TRBJ1-4, reads EAGVAQSPRYKIIEKRQSVAFWCNPISGHATLYWYQQILGQGPKLLIQFQNNGVVDDSQLPKDRFSAERLKGVDSTLKIQPAKLEDSAVYLCASSLDPWSEKLFFGSGTQLSVL.

The J gene is TRBJ2-3, the V gene TRBV6-2 or TRBV6-3, with D maybe TRBD2 (5 bases). The CDR3 is 15 residues long. Between the trimmed V and J ends, which lost 8 bases and 5 bases, there was a span of 20 bases. Germline-derived CDR1 and CDR2 are MNHEY and SVGEGT. This chain's CDR3 is CASALGLGRGDTQYF. CDR3 nucleotides: TGTGCCAGCGCCTTAGGGTTAGGGAGAGGAGATACGCAGTATTTT.

With regard to this clonotype: The junction departs from germline at one end; a sequencing error may be responsible. The chain combines TRBV29-1 with TRBJ1-2, with D possibly matching TRBD1 (5 bases). The CDR3 spans 13 residues. CDR1 is SQVTM and CDR2 is ANQGSEA in the germline V gene. As DNA, the CDR3 is TGCAGCGTTGTGTACCCAGGGAACTATGACTACACCTTC. Translating it yields CSVVYPGNYDYTF.

There are a few counts of this clonotype. The chain recombines TRBV7-3 with TRBJ2-3; a possible D gene is TRBD2 (5 bases). The CDR3 consists of 14 residues. The germline gives CDR1 SGHTA, CDR2 FQGTGA. The V end was cut by 4 bases, the J end by 0 bases, with 8 bases between. The CDR3 coding sequence is TGTGCCAGCAGCTCCGGGGATAGCACAGATACGCAGTATTTT. Translating gives CASSSGDSTDTQYF.

This clonotype came up a few times. The V gene is TRBV7-6, the J gene TRBJ2-7; D may correspond to TRBD1 or TRBD2 (5 bases each). The CDR3 length is 13 residues. The V end was cut by 6 bases, the J end by 7 bases, with 16 bases between. Germline-derived CDR1 and CDR2 are SGHVS and FNYEAQ. CDR3 residues: CASSLVGDGEQYV. CDR3 DNA: TGTGCCAGCAGTCTGGTCGGGGACGGGGAGCAGTACGTC.